A single sample is the source of the 5 T cell receptor beta chains below, sequenced in a study of Graves' ophthalmopathy and Graves' hyperthyroidism. RNA transcripts yielded amplified TCR beta CDR3 regions. Second-round multiplex PCR came after a first-round RT-PCR that employed HTBI primers. Each CDR3 protein gets one entry after TCRdb re-called the multiplex PCR reads with MiXCR. The sample lists hundreds of thousands of distinct CDR3 sequences, 22% occurring once. The sequencing sample was made of peripheral blood. These receptors all come from a woman aged 18 to 35 with stable Graves' hyperthyroidism. Some clones in this sample may be carry-over from other donors' samples.

This clonotype was detected many times. The rearrangement joins TRBV9 to TRBJ1-5, with 8 bases lining up with TRBD1. CDR3 length equals 13 residues. The J segment lost 5 bases and the V segment lost 5 bases, leaving 3 bases of the junction unmatched. Germline-derived CDR1 and CDR2 are SGDLS and YYNGEE. The CDR3 region has the DNA TGTGCCAGCAGTGGGACAGGCCATCAGCCCCAGCATTTT. As protein: CASSGTGHQPQHF.

This clonotype was recorded at least ten times. This chain's CDR3 is CSARQGVGYEQYF. Written as DNA, the CDR3 is TGCAGTGCTAGGCAGGGGGTGGGCTACGAGCAGTACTTC. The chain uses TRBV20-1 and TRBJ2-7, with 7 positions matching TRBD1. J lost 3 bases, V lost 3 bases, and 5 bases had no gene match. The CDR3 runs 13 residues. Germline V gene lookup returns CDR1 DFQATT and CDR2 SNEGSKA (reference sequence).

This clonotype was counted at least ten times. The genes are TRBV3-1 and TRBJ1-1; D remains unclear. The germline V gene has CDR1 LGHDT and CDR2 YNNKEL (reference sequence). V gave up 3 bases and J gave up 0 bases, with 8 bases separating them. The CDR3 has 14 amino acids. Here the CDR3 reads CASSQATLNTEAFF. The CDR3 DNA reads TGTGCCAGCAGCCAGGCCACCCTGAACACTGAAGCTTTCTTT.

This clonotype was found many times. The chain is built from TRBV2 and TRBJ2-7; D ambiguous. The CDR3 has 11 amino acids. Germline V gene data show CDR1 as SNHLY and CDR2 as FYNNEI. V was clipped by 2 bases and J by 8 bases, with 7 bases between them. In nucleotides, the CDR3 is TGTGCCAGCAGTGAATCGGTTAAGCAGTACTTC. It is translated as CASSESVKQYF.

This clonotype has at least ten counts. The chain employs TRBV6-5 and TRBJ1-1; D possibly corresponds to TRBD1 (5 bases). This CDR3 has 14 amino acids. CDR1 and CDR2 (germline): MNHEY, SVGAGI. The V and J ends lost 4 bases and 2 bases respectively, with 11 bases between them. The CDR3 nucleotides read TGTGCCAGCAGTTTCACGACAGTTAACACTGAAGCTTTCTTT. Its protein product is CASSFTTVNTEAFF.